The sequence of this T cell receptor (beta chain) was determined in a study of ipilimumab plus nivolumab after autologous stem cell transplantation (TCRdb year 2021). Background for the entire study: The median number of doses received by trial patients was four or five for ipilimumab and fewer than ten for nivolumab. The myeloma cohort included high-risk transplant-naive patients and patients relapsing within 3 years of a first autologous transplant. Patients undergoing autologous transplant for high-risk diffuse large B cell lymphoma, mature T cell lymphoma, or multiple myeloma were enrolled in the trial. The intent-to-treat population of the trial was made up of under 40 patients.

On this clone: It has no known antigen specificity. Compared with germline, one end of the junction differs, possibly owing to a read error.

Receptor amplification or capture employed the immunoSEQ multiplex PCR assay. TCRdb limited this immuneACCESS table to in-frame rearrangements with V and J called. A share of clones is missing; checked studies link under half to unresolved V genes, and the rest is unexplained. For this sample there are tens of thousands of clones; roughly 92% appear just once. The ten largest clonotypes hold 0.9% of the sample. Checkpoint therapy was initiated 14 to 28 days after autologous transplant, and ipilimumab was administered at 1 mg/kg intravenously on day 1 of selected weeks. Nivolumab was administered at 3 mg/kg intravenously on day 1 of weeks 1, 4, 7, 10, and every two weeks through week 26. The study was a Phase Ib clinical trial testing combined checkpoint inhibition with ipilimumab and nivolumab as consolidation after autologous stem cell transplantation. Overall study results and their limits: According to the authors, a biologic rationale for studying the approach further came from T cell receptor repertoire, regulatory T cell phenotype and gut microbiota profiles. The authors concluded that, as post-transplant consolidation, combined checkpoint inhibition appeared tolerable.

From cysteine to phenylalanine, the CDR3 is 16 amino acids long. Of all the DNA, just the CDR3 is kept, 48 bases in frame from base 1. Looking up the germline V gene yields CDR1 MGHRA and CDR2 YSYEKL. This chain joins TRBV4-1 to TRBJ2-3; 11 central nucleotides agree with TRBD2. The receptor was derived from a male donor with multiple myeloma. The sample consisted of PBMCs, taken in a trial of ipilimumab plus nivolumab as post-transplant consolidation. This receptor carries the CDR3 CASTQIAGGSTDTQYF. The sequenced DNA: TGCGCCAGCACCCAAATAGCGGGAGGGAGCACAGATACGCAGTATTTT.